Included here is one T cell receptor beta chain sequence, with context. Its cognate antigen is unknown. Using immunoSEQ multiplex PCR, the repertoire was profiled, and TCRdb retains in-frame clones only, with some absent. Counted here are 150,000 to 200,000 clones, about 85% occurring once; the ten biggest clones make up around 5%. Trimming shortened V by 8 bases and J by 0 bases, and 10 bases separated the two germline ends. This CDR3 has 13 residues. Germline V gives CDR1 MNHNY, CDR2 SVGAGI (reference sequence). The record originates from a study of lymphopenia after photon versus proton radiotherapy. Study results and limitations: Post-nadir diversity loss with photons came from oligoclonal expansion, particularly CD8+ Temra cells. Proton therapy kept repertoires fairly stable, unlike photons, which gained effector/memory cells. Survival link was tested only in deceased patients; proton benefit remains a possibility.

The rearrangement joins TRBV6-6 to TRBJ1-1; no definite D call. This specimen was peripheral blood, taken from a patient treated with photon-based radiotherapy. The clonotype comes from a man aged 50 or older with gastric cancer. CDR3 bases: TGTGCCAGCGGCCGGCAGGTGAACACTGAAGCTTTCTTT. As protein: CASGRQVNTEAFF.